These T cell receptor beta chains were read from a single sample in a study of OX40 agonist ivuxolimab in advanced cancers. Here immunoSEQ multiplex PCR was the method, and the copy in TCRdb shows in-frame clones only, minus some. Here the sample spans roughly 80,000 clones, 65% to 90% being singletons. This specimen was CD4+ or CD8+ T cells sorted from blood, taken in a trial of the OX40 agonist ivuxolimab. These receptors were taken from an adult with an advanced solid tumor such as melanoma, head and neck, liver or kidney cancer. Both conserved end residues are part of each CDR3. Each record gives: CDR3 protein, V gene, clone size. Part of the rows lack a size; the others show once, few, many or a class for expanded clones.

CDR3: CASSWSGEQYF
V: TRBV6-1
size: once

CDR3: CASRQETGAYEQYF
V: TRBV5-4
size: -

CDR3: CASSLAGAGVVFF
V: TRBV7-7
size: -

CDR3: CASRTVYSRQETQYF
V: TRBV27
size: -

CDR3: CASSPARQAIGNTIYF
V: TRBV28
size: -

CDR3: CATSRADTFGNTIYF
V: TRBV15
size: -

CDR3: CASINRGSMNTGELFF
V: TRBV19
size: -

CDR3: CASSQAGQGVQPQHF
V: TRBV4-2
size: -

CDR3: CASSPGVGISKNIQYF
V: TRBV5-1
size: -

CDR3: CATHKANRRTWGYTF
V: TRBV5-8
size: -

CDR3: CASSQGSSYNEQFF
V: TRBV4-1
size: few

CDR3: CSVLRGFEQYF
V: TRBV29-1
size: -

CDR3: CASTDRGSSPLHF
V: TRBV5-8
size: -

CDR3: CASSVGVSNSGANVLTF
V: TRBV9
size: -

CDR3: CASSAAGTGDSYEQYF
V: TRBV2
size: few

CDR3: CASSLVAGSPYNEQFF
V: TRBV7-3
size: -